This T cell receptor beta chain was obtained from a study of cytomegalovirus exposure and HLA in healthy donors. The data were produced by immunoSEQ multiplex PCR, yet TCRdb's version contains in-frame clones alone and is incomplete. The sample consists of 150,000 to 200,000 clones, around 88% of them appearing once. Trimming took 3 bases from V and 4 from J, leaving 6 bases between them. Germline lookup yields CDR1 SGHNT and CDR2 YENEEA. The CDR3 is 12 amino acids. Sequenced: PBMCs. This receptor was obtained from a young woman in good health and CMV-seronegative. The gene calls are TRBV11-3 and TRBJ1-1; D is ambiguous. The CDR3 DNA reads as TGTGCCAGCAGCTTCAGAGGCACTGAAGCTTTCTTT. Protein product: CASSFRGTEAFF.